The clone carrying this TCR beta chain was seen just once. Its cognate antigen is unknown. This sample was taken from a study of T cell responses to AZD1222 COVID-19 vaccine. The wider study: Some second doses came at about 4 weeks and others at about 12 weeks; these were pooled.

Profiled with immunoSEQ multiplex PCR; TCRdb holds only in-frame clones, not every one. The repertoire includes 95,000 to 150,000 clones, almost 95% of them detected once, and about 1.5% sits in the top ten. CDR3 length: 16 residues. In germline, CDR1 is SGHTA, CDR2 FQGTGA. Trimming shortened V by 1 base and J by 1 base, and 13 bases separated the two germline ends. Notes on the study in general: CD4 TCRs covered the whole spike, strongest at regions 160-218 and 743-854.

This clonotype was sampled from an adult in good health. The sequencing used peripheral blood, collected on day 0 of AZD1222 vaccination. The chain combines TRBV7-3 with TRBJ1-1, with D possibly TRBD1 on 5 matching bases. The CDR3 region is CASSLNGGSQNTEAFF. The CDR3 DNA sequence: TGTGCCAGCAGCTTAAATGGGGGGAGCCAGAACACTGAAGCTTTCTTT.